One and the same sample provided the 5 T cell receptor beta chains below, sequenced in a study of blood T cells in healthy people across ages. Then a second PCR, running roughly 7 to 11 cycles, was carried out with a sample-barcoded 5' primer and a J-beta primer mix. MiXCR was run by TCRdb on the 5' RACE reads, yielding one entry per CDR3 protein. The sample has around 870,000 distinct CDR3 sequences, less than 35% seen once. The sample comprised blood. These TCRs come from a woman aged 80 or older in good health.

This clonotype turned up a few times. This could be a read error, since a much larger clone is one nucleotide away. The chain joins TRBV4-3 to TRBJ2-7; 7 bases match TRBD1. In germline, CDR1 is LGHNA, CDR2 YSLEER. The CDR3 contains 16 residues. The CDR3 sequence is CVSSQGNLVRGSEQYF. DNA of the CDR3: TGCGTCAGCAGCCAAGGGAATCTGGTCAGGGGGTCCGAGCAGTACTTC.

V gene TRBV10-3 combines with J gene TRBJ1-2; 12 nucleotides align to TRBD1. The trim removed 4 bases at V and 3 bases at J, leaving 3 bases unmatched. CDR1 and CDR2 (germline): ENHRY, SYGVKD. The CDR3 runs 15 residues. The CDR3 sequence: CAISGGTGGYYGYTF. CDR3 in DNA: TGTGCCATCAGTGGCGGGACAGGGGGCTACTATGGCTACACCTTC.

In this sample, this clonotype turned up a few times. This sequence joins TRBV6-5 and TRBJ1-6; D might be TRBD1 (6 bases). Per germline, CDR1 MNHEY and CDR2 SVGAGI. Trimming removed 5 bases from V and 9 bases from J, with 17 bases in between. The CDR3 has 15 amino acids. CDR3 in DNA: TGTGCCAGCAGTGACAGACCAGGGGCCCCTTCACCCCTCCACTTT. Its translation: CASSDRPGAPSPLHF.

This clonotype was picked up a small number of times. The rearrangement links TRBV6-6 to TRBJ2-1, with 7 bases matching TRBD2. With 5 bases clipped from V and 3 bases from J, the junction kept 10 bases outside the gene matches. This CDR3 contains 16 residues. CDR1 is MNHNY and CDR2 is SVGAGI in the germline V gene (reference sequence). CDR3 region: CASSREGRGGYNEQFF. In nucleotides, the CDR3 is TGTGCCAGCAGTCGCGAGGGGCGCGGGGGCTACAATGAGCAGTTCTTC.

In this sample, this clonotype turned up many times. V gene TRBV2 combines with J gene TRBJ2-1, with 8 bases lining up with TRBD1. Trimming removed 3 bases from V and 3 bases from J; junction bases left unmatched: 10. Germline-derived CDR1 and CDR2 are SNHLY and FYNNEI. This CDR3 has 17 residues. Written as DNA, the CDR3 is TGTGCCAGCAGTGACTCCCGGGACAGGTTTGACTACAATGAGCAGTTCTTC. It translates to CASSDSRDRFDYNEQFF.